The 26 T cell receptor beta chains in this list originate from one sample, sequenced in a study of blood T cell repertoires in COVID-19. Sequencing was performed with immunoSEQ multiplex PCR; in TCRdb, only in-frame clones are kept and a portion is missing. The repertoire has around 260,000 clones, around four fifths of them found once; the top ten carry under 5%. The sequenced material came from peripheral blood. The source is a man aged 55 to 70 with acute or convalescent COVID-19.

V gene TRBV28 combines with J gene TRBJ2-7; possibly TRBD1 for D (6 bases). Deletions cut 5 bases from V and 7 bases from J, with 12 bases between. The germline gives CDR1 MDHEN, CDR2 SYDVKM. The CDR3 covers 12 residues. CDR3 in amino acids: CASSVQGREQYF. DNA for the CDR3: TGTGCCAGCAGTGTCCAGGGGAGAGAGCAGTACTTC. The full variable domain, rest sourced from reference TRBV28 and TRBJ2-7, is DVKVTQSSRYLVKRTGEKVFLECVQDMDHENMFWYRQDPGLGLRLIYFSYDVKMKEKGDIPEGYSVSREKKERFSLILESASTNQTSMYLCASSVQGREQYFGPGTRLTVT.

The chain is built from TRBV28 and TRBJ2-7, with 12 bases lining up with TRBD2. J lost 3 bases, V lost 2 bases, and 2 bases had no gene match. CDR1 and CDR2 from the germline V gene are MDHEN and SYDVKM. CDR3 length: 15 amino acids. DNA of the CDR3: TGTGCCAGCAGTTTACCGACTAGCGGGAGCTACGAGCAGTACTTC. Protein: CASSLPTSGSYEQYF.

This rearrangement joins TRBV3-1 (or the pseudogene TRBV3-2) to TRBJ1-3, with 8 nucleotides matching TRBD1. The CDR3 sequence is 17 residues long. CDR1 is LGHDT and CDR2 is YNNKEL in the germline V gene (reference sequence). The J segment lost 4 bases and the V segment lost 2 bases, leaving 10 bases of the junction unmatched. Here the CDR3 reads CASSQHPLTGAGNTIYF. CDR3 DNA: TGTGCCAGCAGCCAACATCCCTTGACAGGGGCAGGAAACACCATATATTTT.

This chain joins TRBV27 and TRBJ2-5, with D uncertain. The germline V gene has CDR1 MNHEY and CDR2 SMNVEV (reference sequence). The V gene lost 0 bases and the J gene lost 0 bases, with 17 bases spanning the gap. The CDR3 sequence is 18 residues long. In DNA form, the CDR3 reads TGTGCCAGCAGTTTATCGGCGGCCCGAACCCTCAACCAAGAGACCCAGTACTTC. This codes for CASSLSAARTLNQETQYF.

J is TRBJ1-5 and V is TRBV9; the match to TRBD1 covers 11 bases. V gave up 4 bases and J gave up 4 bases; unmatched junction bases: 4. Germline CDR1 reads SGDLS; CDR2 reads YYNGEE. The CDR3 is 15 residues long. In nucleotides, the CDR3 is TGTGCCAGCAGCCGGGGACAGGGGGTGAATCAGCCCCAGCATTTT. This gives the protein CASSRGQGVNQPQHF.

This chain uses TRBV3-1 (or the pseudogene TRBV3-2) with TRBJ2-7, with 8 bases lining up with TRBD2. Trimming removed 1 base from V and 9 bases from J; junction bases left unmatched: 11. CDR1 LGHDT and CDR2 YNNKEL come from the germline V gene (reference sequence). This CDR3 is built from 15 residues. The CDR3 DNA sequence: TGTGCCAGCAGCCAAGGGCTGGATAGCGGGAATAGGCAGTACTTC. It is translated as CASSQGLDSGNRQYF.

This rearrangement joins TRBV3-1 (or the pseudogene TRBV3-2) to TRBJ2-7; no definite D call. From germline, CDR1 is LGHDT and CDR2 YNNKEL (reference sequence). The CDR3 extends over 13 amino acids. V gave up 4 bases and J gave up 1 base, with 8 bases separating them. The CDR3 DNA follows: TGTGCCAGCAGCCCTCCCTTATCCTACGAGCAGTACTTC. It encodes CASSPPLSYEQYF.

J is TRBJ2-5 and V is TRBV28; D might be TRBD2 (5 bases). Germline-derived CDR1 and CDR2 are MDHEN and SYDVKM. This CDR3 comprises 16 residues. With 1 base removed from V and 0 bases from J, the gap between germline ends came to 12 bases. This CDR3 reads CASSLLVGEYQETQYF. In DNA, the CDR3 is TGTGCCAGCAGTTTATTAGTTGGGGAGTACCAAGAGACCCAGTACTTC.

This clone turned up a few times. The rearrangement links TRBV6-1 to TRBJ1-6; 9 bases agree with TRBD1. CDR1 MNHNS and CDR2 SASEGT come from the germline V gene. This CDR3 is 17 amino acids long. The trim removed 2 bases at V and 6 bases at J, leaving 8 bases unmatched. The CDR3 spells CASSEYPGQGTNSPLHF. In DNA, the CDR3 is TGTGCCAGCAGTGAATACCCCGGACAGGGGACTAATTCACCCCTCCACTTT.

This chain connects TRBV15 to TRBJ1-2, with D possibly TRBD1 on 6 matching bases. Germline V gene data show CDR1 as LNHNV and CDR2 as YYDKDF (reference sequence). V was cut by 0 bases and J by 4 bases, with 21 bases left in between. This CDR3 has 18 residues. CDR3 loop: CATSRDGGAQGPIYGYTF. The DNA for the CDR3 is TGTGCCACCAGCAGAGATGGGGGGGCCCAGGGGCCGATCTATGGCTACACCTTC.

V usage is TRBV7-3 and J usage is TRBJ2-1, with 8 bases matching TRBD2. Germline CDR1 reads SGHTA; CDR2 reads FQGTGA. The CDR3 runs to 20 residues. The V gene end was trimmed by 1 base and the J gene end by 6 bases; junction bases not matched to a gene: 20. CDR3 in DNA: TGTGCCAGCAGCTTAAGAGCCGGGTCCCTACCGGGGGGGATTATCAATGAGCAGTTCTTC. This gives the protein CASSLRAGSLPGGIINEQFF.

The chain couples TRBV5-1 to TRBJ2-5; 16 bases align to TRBD2. Germline CDR1 reads SGHRS; CDR2 reads YFSETQ. The J segment lost 5 bases and the V segment lost 3 bases, leaving 7 bases of the junction unmatched. CDR3 length: 17 residues. The CDR3 loop reads CASSSGTSGRARETQYF. In nucleotides, the CDR3 is TGCGCCAGCAGCTCCGGGACTAGCGGGAGGGCCCGGGAGACCCAGTACTTC. Together with reference TRBV5-1 and TRBJ2-5, the CDR3 gives the full variable domain: KAGVTQTPRYLIKTRGQQVTLSCSPISGHRSVSWYQQTPGQGLQFLFEYFSETQRNKGNFPGRFSGRQFSNSRSEMNVSTLELGDSALYLCASSSGTSGRARETQYFGPGTRLLVL.

The rearrangement joins TRBV2 to TRBJ1-5; no reliable D call. The CDR3 consists of 14 residues. V dropped 3 bases and J dropped 5 bases, with 11 bases sitting between them. Germline CDR1 and CDR2: SNHLY and FYNNEI. Here the CDR3 DNA reads TGTGCCAGCAGTGACCTAGTATCCCATCAGCCCCAGCATTTT. Its translation: CASSDLVSHQPQHF.

A few counts support this clone. V and J are TRBV2 and TRBJ1-5, with 7 bases lining up with TRBD1. In germline, CDR1 is SNHLY, CDR2 FYNNEI. The CDR3 covers 15 residues. The V gene end was trimmed by 6 bases and the J gene end by 3 bases; junction bases not matched to a gene: 8. CDR3 bases: TGTGCCAGCAGGACTACGGGACAGAACAATCAGCCCCAGCATTTT. Amino acids: CASRTTGQNNQPQHF.

The V gene is TRBV7-2, the J gene TRBJ1-2, with 7 nucleotides matching TRBD1. Trimming took 0 bases from V and 4 from J; bases not matched to a gene: 5. In germline, CDR1 is SGHTA, CDR2 FQGNSA. This CDR3 has 15 amino acids. CDR3: CASSLAPTGTYGYTF. The CDR3 coding sequence is TGTGCCAGCAGCTTAGCCCCGACAGGGACCTATGGCTACACCTTC.

The J gene is TRBJ2-7, the V gene TRBV19; TRBD1 matches 9 bases. V lost 7 bases, J lost 2 bases, and 6 bases stayed unmatched. The CDR3 is made up of 14 amino acids. Germline V gene lookup returns CDR1 LNHDA and CDR2 SQIVND (reference sequence). The CDR3 DNA follows: TGTGCCAGTATCGGGGGGACAGGGACCTACGAGCAGTACTTC. Translating gives CASIGGTGTYEQYF. The full variable domain, its missing parts supplied by reference TRBV19 and TRBJ2-7, is DGGITQSPKYLFRKEGQNVTLSCEQNLNHDAMYWYRQDPGQGLRLIYYSQIVNDFQKGDIAEGYSVSREKKESFPLTVTSAQKNPTAFYLCASIGGTGTYEQYFGPGTRLTVT.

The sample holds one count of this clone. The J gene is TRBJ2-3, the V gene TRBV30, with no clear D. V was cut by 2 bases and J by 0 bases, with 6 bases left in between. CDR3 length: 13 amino acids. Germline CDR1 is GTSNPN and CDR2 is SVGIG (reference sequence). CDR3: CAWSLSSTDTQYF. CDR3 nucleotides: TGTGCCTGGAGTTTGTCTAGCACAGATACGCAGTATTTT.

There are a few counts of this clone. This chain uses TRBV9 with TRBJ1-6; D unresolved. CDR1 and CDR2 from the germline V gene are SGDLS and YYNGEE. The ends were cut back, 4 bases at V and 8 bases at J, with 13 bases in the middle. The CDR3 spans 14 residues. CDR3 sequence (DNA): TGTGCCAGCAGCCCAGAGACAAGGTATTCACCCCTCCACTTT. Amino acid sequence: CASSPETRYSPLHF.

The chain joins TRBV23-1 to TRBJ2-1; 8 bases are a match to TRBD1. TRBV23-1 is recorded as an ORF, its role being uncertain. Unmatched junction bases numbered 15, after V lost 2 bases and J lost 6 bases. The CDR3 spans 18 residues. This chain's CDR3 is CASSQKPRGTGRSNEQFF. In nucleotides, the CDR3 is TGCGCCAGCAGTCAAAAACCTCGCGGGACAGGAAGGTCCAATGAGCAGTTCTTC.

The DNA for the CDR3 is TGTGCCAGCAGCTTAGCGTTGGGAGAGGAGACCCAGTACTTC. This gives the protein CASSLALGEETQYF. V and J are TRBV7-9 and TRBJ2-5; perhaps TRBD2 as D (5 bases). The germline CDR1 and CDR2 sequences are SEHNR and FQNEAQ (reference sequence). The CDR3 covers 14 residues. Trimming removed 0 bases at V and 5 bases at J, with 10 bases between.

The chain carries TRBV4-1 and TRBJ2-1; 9 nucleotides align to TRBD1. The germline gives CDR1 MGHRA, CDR2 YSYEKL. With V trimmed by 1 base and J by 4 bases, 2 bases remained unmatched. The CDR3 runs to 15 residues. The CDR3 bases are TGCGCCAGCAGCCAAGCTGGGACAGGGTACAATGAGCAGTTCTTC. It encodes CASSQAGTGYNEQFF.

The V and J genes are TRBV3-1 (or the pseudogene TRBV3-2) and TRBJ1-5, with D possibly being TRBD1 (5 bases). V gave up 3 bases and J gave up 4 bases, with 10 bases separating them. The CDR3 has 14 residues. Germline V gene sequence: CDR1 LGHDT, CDR2 YNNKEL (reference sequence). CDR3 DNA sequence: TGTGCCAGCAGCCAGACAGTTAAAAATCAGCCCCAGCATTTT. Protein: CASSQTVKNQPQHF.

J is TRBJ2-1 and V is TRBV19; 14 bases agree with TRBD2. The V and J ends lost 4 bases and 4 bases, in that order; junction bases with no gene match: 3. The CDR3 is 16 residues long. Germline CDR1 reads LNHDA; CDR2 reads SQIVND (reference sequence). CDR3 DNA: TGTGCCAGTAGTAACCGGACTAGCGGGGGGTACAATGAGCAGTTCTTC. Residues: CASSNRTSGGYNEQFF. The variable domain in full, with the rest retrieved from reference TRBV19 and TRBJ2-1, is DGGITQSPKYLFRKEGQNVTLSCEQNLNHDAMYWYRQDPGQGLRLIYYSQIVNDFQKGDIAEGYSVSREKKESFPLTVTSAQKNPTAFYLCASSNRTSGGYNEQFFGPGTRLTVL.

The chain links TRBV16 to TRBJ2-1, with 10 bases identical to TRBD1. With 2 bases clipped from V and 6 bases from J, the junction kept 7 bases outside the gene matches. There are 16 residues in the CDR3. CDR1 is KGHSY, CDR2 FQNENV, per germline. The CDR3 protein is CASSQPQTGGGNEQFF. CDR3 nucleotides: TGTGCCAGCAGCCAACCTCAGACAGGGGGCGGCAATGAGCAGTTCTTC.

This clone was detected once. This sequence joins TRBV6-5 and TRBJ1-1, with 7 bases aligning to TRBD1. V lost 6 bases and J lost 0; bases outside the gene matches: 4. CDR1 is MNHEY, CDR2 SVGAGI, per germline. The CDR3 is made up of 14 amino acids. CDR3 protein: CASRIQGLNTEAFF. The CDR3 DNA reads TGTGCCAGCAGGATACAGGGGTTGAACACTGAAGCTTTCTTT.

The chain joins TRBV15 to TRBJ2-2, with 7 bases matching TRBD1. Germline V gene data show CDR1 as LNHNV and CDR2 as YYDKDF (reference sequence). Trimming at V came to 5 bases and at J to 0 bases, leaving 3 bases not matched to a gene. This CDR3 has 15 residues. This CDR3 reads CATSQDRANTGELFF. For the CDR3, the DNA is TGTGCCACCAGCCAAGACAGGGCGAACACCGGGGAGCTGTTTTTT. Looking up the rest from reference TRBV15 and TRBJ2-2 gives the full variable domain: DAMVIQNPRYQVTQFGKPVTLSCSQTLNHNVMYWYQQKSSQAPKLLFHYYDKDFNNEADTPDNFQSRRPNTSFCFLDIRSPGLGDTAMYLCATSQDRANTGELFFGEGSRLTVL.